Listed here are 30 T cell receptor beta chains from one sample, sequenced in a study of T-cell reconstitution after alpha-beta-depleted transplantation in children. Unique molecular identifiers featured in how the TCRbeta library was prepared. One entry per CDR3 protein, called by TCRdb with MiXCR from the PCR reads. The data show 200,000 to 250,000 distinct CDR3 sequences, with approximately 8.9% seen just once and 5% to 7% held by the top ten. Source: PBMCs, mostly from graft donor cells, taken 180 days after TCRalphabeta/CD19-depleted stem cell transplant. The receptors derive from a male patient under 18 who had a stem cell transplant for acute lymphoblastic leukemia, so the T cells may come from the graft donor.

At least ten counts were recorded for this clonotype. The V gene is TRBV5-1, the J gene TRBJ2-3; perhaps TRBD2 as D (5 bases). CDR3 length: 16 residues. Looked up from germline, CDR1 is SGHRS and CDR2 is YFSETQ. Trimming removed 4 bases at V and 4 bases at J, with 19 bases between. The CDR3 region has the DNA TGCGCCAGCAGCCTCTCCCGCCAGAGCGGTCCAGATACGCAGTATTTT. Translated: CASSLSRQSGPDTQYF.

This clonotype was seen at least ten times. This chain uses TRBV4-2 with TRBJ1-4, with TRBD1 as a possible D gene (5 bases). The V end was cut by 7 bases, the J end by 4 bases, with 16 bases between. Germline-derived CDR1 and CDR2 are LGHNA and YNFKEQ. The CDR3 extends over 15 amino acids. The CDR3 DNA reads as TGTGCCAGCACCCCCTCGGGAAGGGGTAATGAAAAACTGTTTTTT. Its translation: CASTPSGRGNEKLFF.

This clonotype has at least ten counts. The chain combines TRBV28 with TRBJ1-2; the match to TRBD1 covers 11 bases. After removal of 4 bases from V and 4 bases from J, the junction contained 2 bases not matched to a gene. Germline lookup yields CDR1 MDHEN and CDR2 SYDVKM. This CDR3 has 14 amino acids. This CDR3 is CASSSGQGAYGYTF. In DNA, the CDR3 is TGTGCCAGCAGTTCCGGACAGGGGGCCTATGGCTACACCTTC.

This clonotype was seen a few times. V and J are TRBV20-1 and TRBJ2-1; the D gene is possibly TRBD2 (5 bases). V dropped 6 bases and J dropped 6 bases, with 15 bases sitting between them. Germline V gene sequence: CDR1 DFQATT, CDR2 SNEGSKA (reference sequence). CDR3 length: 13 amino acids. CDR3 nucleotide sequence: TGCAGTGCGAGTAGACTACTTCTCAATGAGCAGTTCTTC. It translates to CSASRLLLNEQFF.

At least ten counts were recorded for this clonotype. The genes are TRBV29-1 and TRBJ2-3; the D gene could be TRBD1 or TRBD2 (5 bases each). This CDR3 is built from 15 residues. CDR1 and CDR2 (germline): SQVTM, ANQGSEA. V lost 4 bases and J lost 4, with 18 bases in between. The CDR3 region has the DNA TGCAGCGTTGTCCCGAGGGGTAGTTGGGCAGATACGCAGTATTTT. Its translation: CSVVPRGSWADTQYF.

This clonotype was picked up many times. The chain uses TRBV5-1 and TRBJ2-7; D ambiguous. V lost 0 bases, J lost 0 bases, and 7 bases lay in between. Germline CDR1 reads SGHRS; CDR2 reads YFSETQ. The CDR3 is 14 residues long. The CDR3 spells CASSLEGRSYEQYF. The CDR3 nucleotides are TGCGCCAGCAGCTTGGAAGGCCGCTCCTACGAGCAGTACTTC.

Concerning this clonotype itself: This may be a read error: a much more frequent sequence differs by one nucleotide. The rearrangement joins TRBV18 to TRBJ2-1, with TRBD2 identical over 14 bases. Germline V lookup: CDR1 KGHSH, CDR2 LQKENI. This CDR3 has 17 residues. The J segment lost 7 bases and the V segment lost 4 bases, leaving 9 bases of the junction unmatched. This CDR3 is CASSLKGLAGVFNEQFF. In DNA form, the CDR3 reads TGTGCCAGCTCACTAAAGGGACTAGCGGGAGTGTTTAATGAGCAGTTCTTC.

Concerning this clonotype itself: A much larger clone differs from this one at a single base, so this may be a read error. The CDR3 sequence is CASSSPLGQGSYGQYF. In DNA form, the CDR3 reads TGTGCCAGCAGTTCTCCTCTGGGGCAGGGTTCCTACGGGCAGTACTTC. The gene calls are TRBV25-1 and TRBJ2-7, with D possibly matching TRBD1 (5 bases). The CDR3 length is 16 residues. CDR1 and CDR2 (germline): MGHDK, SYGVNS.

This clonotype occurred many times. The genes are TRBV20-1 and TRBJ2-1; no definite D call. Germline CDR1 and CDR2: DFQATT and SNEGSKA (reference sequence). The CDR3 has 12 residues. With 1 base removed from V and 8 bases from J, the gap between germline ends came to 9 bases. CDR3 region: CSARGVADEQFF. The CDR3 region has the DNA TGCAGTGCTAGAGGGGTGGCTGATGAGCAGTTCTTC.

This clonotype has at least ten counts. The gene calls are TRBV5-1 and TRBJ1-5; a weak D match, TRBD1 (5 bases). CDR3 length: 14 residues. V gave up 4 bases and J gave up 5 bases, with 13 bases separating them. Germline V gene lookup returns CDR1 SGHRS and CDR2 YFSETQ. The CDR3 DNA reads TGCGCCAGCAGCCCCCTGCAGGGCGATCAGCCCCAGCATTTT. Protein sequence: CASSPLQGDQPQHF.

This clonotype was seen at least ten times. The chain joins TRBV7-2 to TRBJ1-1, with TRBD1 matching over 7 bases. From germline, CDR1 is SGHTA and CDR2 FQGNSA. Losses at the gene ends were 2 bases for V and 0 bases for J; bases not matched to a gene: 9. This CDR3 is built from 17 residues. This chain's CDR3 is CASSLRTLQGMNTEAFF. DNA of the CDR3: TGTGCCAGCAGCTTAAGGACCCTACAGGGGATGAACACTGAAGCTTTCTTT.

In its sample, this clonotype was seen a few times. The J gene is TRBJ1-5, the V gene TRBV12-3 or TRBV12-4; tentative D call: TRBD1 (6 bases). The germline V and J ends were trimmed by 5 bases and 4 bases, with 15 bases remaining between them. The CDR3 totals 15 residues. The CDR3 loop is CASSRGRGTNQPQHF. The CDR3 DNA reads as TGTGCCAGCAGTCGGGGTAGGGGGACTAATCAGCCCCAGCATTTT.

At least ten counts were recorded for this clonotype. CDR3 coding DNA: TGTGCCACCAGCACCCTCCCGGGACAGGGACGAGAGACCCAGTACTTC. Translation gives CATSTLPGQGRETQYF. The rearrangement links TRBV15 to TRBJ2-5; 9 bases line up with TRBD1. V lost 4 bases and J lost 4; bases outside the gene matches: 10. The CDR3 has 16 amino acids. Germline V lookup: CDR1 LNHNV, CDR2 YYDKDF (reference sequence).

In its sample, this clonotype was seen many times. The chain uses TRBV11-2 and TRBJ2-4, with TRBD1 matching 7 bases. This CDR3 comprises 15 residues. The germline gives CDR1 SGHAT, CDR2 FQNNGV. V shed 0 bases, J shed 6 bases, and the junction held 5 bases outside the gene matches. The CDR3 here is CASSLERGRGNIQYF. As DNA, the CDR3 is TGTGCCAGCAGCTTAGAGAGGGGGCGCGGAAACATTCAGTACTTC.

This clonotype showed up many times. The genes are TRBV10-1 and TRBJ2-7; the D gene is possibly TRBD1 (5 bases). CDR1 is WNHNN and CDR2 is SYGVQD in the germline V gene (reference sequence). Between the trimmed V and J ends, which lost 4 bases and 5 bases, there was a span of 12 bases. CDR3 length: 13 residues. CDR3 residues: CASSVGPYDEQYF. In DNA, the CDR3 is TGCGCCAGCAGTGTGGGGCCCTACGACGAGCAGTACTTC.

This clonotype was seen a few times. The V and J genes are TRBV7-6 and TRBJ1-1; D unresolved. V lost 4 bases to trimming and J lost 1 base, with 10 bases between them. The CDR3 loop spans 14 amino acids. Germline V CDR1 and CDR2: SGHVS, FNYEAQ. In nucleotides, the CDR3 is TGTGCCAGCAGCTCGGCTCCACGGAACACTGAAGCTTTCTTT. It yields the protein CASSSAPRNTEAFF.

This clonotype was counted many times. The CDR3 region is CAISSLAGRGELFF. In DNA, the CDR3 is TGTGCCATCAGTAGCTTAGCGGGGCGCGGGGAGCTGTTTTTT. V is TRBV10-3 and J is TRBJ2-2, with 8 bases that match TRBD2. This CDR3 region has 14 residues. Per the germline V gene, CDR1 is ENHRY and CDR2 is SYGVKD. Trimming removed 5 bases from V and 7 bases from J; junction bases left unmatched: 6.

This clonotype was counted many times. This chain joins TRBV28 and TRBJ1-2, with TRBD1 matching 7 bases. Trimming at V came to 6 bases and at J to 8 bases, leaving 9 bases not matched to a gene. The CDR3 is 13 residues long. The V gene's germline CDR1 is MDHEN and CDR2 SYDVKM. CDR3 sequence: CASSLDRVQGYTF. CDR3 nucleotides: TGTGCCAGCAGCCTCGACAGGGTCCAAGGCTACACCTTC.

This clonotype appeared many times. This chain connects TRBV7-2 to TRBJ1-5; weak D call: TRBD1 (5 bases). The CDR3 consists of 15 residues. The germline V gene has CDR1 SGHTA and CDR2 FQGNSA. V was shortened by 5 bases and J by 5 bases, with 16 bases between the two germline ends. CDR3 nucleotides: TGTGCCAGCAGCCCTAGCGCGGGACGGGATCAGCCCCAGCATTTT. Translated, it gives CASSPSAGRDQPQHF.

This clonotype was detected many times. This chain connects TRBV28 to TRBJ1-6; D not certain. CDR3 length: 14 residues. The V gene's germline CDR1 is MDHEN and CDR2 SYDVKM. Between the trimmed V and J ends, which lost 0 bases and 10 bases, there was a span of 10 bases. The CDR3 is CASSLWVGRSPLHF. The DNA of the CDR3 is TGTGCCAGCAGTTTATGGGTAGGACGCTCACCCCTCCACTTT.

The sample holds many counts of this clonotype. This chain uses TRBV9 with TRBJ2-7; 14 nucleotides match TRBD2. V dropped 0 bases and J dropped 6; count of bases not matched to a gene: 8. The CDR3 contains 17 residues. CDR1 SGDLS and CDR2 YYNGEE come from the germline V gene. CDR3 sequence (DNA): TGTGCCAGCAGCGTAGGACTAGCGGGAGGGCTGCCGGGCGAGCAGTACTTC. This translates into CASSVGLAGGLPGEQYF.

This clonotype has ten or more counts. The rearrangement joins TRBV11-2 to TRBJ2-6, with D uncertain. This CDR3 region has 15 residues. Germline values: CDR1 SGHAT, CDR2 FQNNGV. Trimming cost V 0 bases and J 1 base, with 4 bases left between them. The CDR3 nucleotides read TGTGCCAGCAGCTTAGACGCGTCTGGGGCCAACGTCCTGACTTTC. The encoded protein is CASSLDASGANVLTF. The entire variable domain, with the rest obtained from reference TRBV11-2 and TRBJ2-6, is as follows: EAGVAQSPRYKIIEKRQSVAFWCNPISGHATLYWYQQILGQGPKLLIQFQNNGVVDDSQLPKDRFSAERLKGVDSTLKIQPAKLEDSAVYLCASSLDASGANVLTFGAGSRLTVL.

This clonotype was counted ten times or more. J is TRBJ1-2 and V is TRBV12-3 or TRBV12-4; the match to TRBD1 covers 9 bases. The CDR3 loop spans 13 amino acids. After removal of 5 bases from V and 5 bases from J, the junction contained 3 bases not matched to a gene. CDR3 nucleotides: TGTGCCAGCAGTGGACAGGGGTGGTATGGCTACACCTTC. As protein: CASSGQGWYGYTF.

This clonotype was counted at least ten times. The chain couples TRBV6-5 to TRBJ2-7, with D perhaps TRBD1 (5 bases). CDR1 is MNHEY and CDR2 is SVGAGI in the germline V gene. Deletions cut 0 bases from V and 0 bases from J, with 12 bases between. This CDR3 has 16 residues. Here the CDR3 DNA reads TGTGCCAGCAGTTACTCGGGGCCTACAGGCTCCTACGAGCAGTACTTC. This gives the protein CASSYSGPTGSYEQYF.

This clonotype came up a few times. This chain connects TRBV4-2 to TRBJ2-1; 12 bases are shared with TRBD2. Germline V gene data show CDR1 as LGHNA and CDR2 as YNFKEQ. With V trimmed by 1 base and J by 0 bases, 4 bases remained unmatched. This CDR3 is built from 18 residues. Written as DNA, the CDR3 is TGTGCCAGCAGCCAAGGACTAGCGGGAGTAAGCTCCTACAATGAGCAGTTCTTC. This codes for CASSQGLAGVSSYNEQFF.

This clonotype was found many times. The chain has TRBV6-1 and TRBJ2-1; D gene ambiguous. The ends were cut back, 0 bases at V and 1 base at J, with 10 bases in the middle. CDR3 length equals 16 residues. The germline gives CDR1 MNHNS, CDR2 SASEGT. CDR3 loop: CASSEAQRASYNEQFF. CDR3 coding DNA: TGTGCCAGCAGTGAAGCGCAAAGGGCTTCCTACAATGAGCAGTTCTTC.

At least ten counts were recorded for this clonotype. This chain links TRBV28 with TRBJ1-1; 11 bases are shared with TRBD1. In germline, CDR1 is MDHEN, CDR2 SYDVKM. The junction had 5 bases not matched to a gene; V was cut back by 3 bases and J by 5 bases. The length of the CDR3 is 15 residues. CDR3 nucleotides: TGTGCCAGCAGTTTCAAGGACAGGGGGCATACTGAAGCTTTCTTT. This codes for CASSFKDRGHTEAFF.

This clonotype appeared many times. V usage is TRBV20-1 and J usage is TRBJ2-7; D not certain. Germline loops: CDR1 DFQATT, CDR2 SNEGSKA (reference sequence). The CDR3 spans 14 residues. Trimming took 3 bases from V and 3 from J, leaving 15 bases between them. In DNA, the CDR3 is TGCAGTGCTAGGCGGACCGGGTCCTTCTACGAGCAGTACTTC. It is translated as CSARRTGSFYEQYF.

This clonotype was counted at least ten times. The CDR3 loop reads CASSRGQGNTIYF. The CDR3 region has the DNA TGTGCCAGCAGCAGGGGGCAGGGAAACACCATATATTTT. V usage is TRBV7-7 and J usage is TRBJ1-3; 7 nucleotides match TRBD1. CDR3 length: 13 residues. Germline CDR1 is SSHAT and CDR2 is FNYEAQ (reference sequence). V lost 5 bases to trimming and J lost 4 bases; unmatched junction nucleotides: 2.

In this sample, this clonotype turned up many times. The rearrangement uses TRBV5-1 and TRBJ2-5; 7 nucleotides align to TRBD2. Trimming removed 2 bases from V and 1 base from J; junction bases left unmatched: 11. CDR3 length equals 17 residues. From germline, CDR1 is SGHRS and CDR2 YFSETQ. The CDR3 region is CASSFSPTSHLQETQYF. CDR3 nucleotides: TGCGCCAGCAGCTTTTCGCCGACTAGCCACCTCCAAGAGACCCAGTACTTC.